The 18 T cell receptor beta chains below all came from one sample that was sequenced in a study of blood T cell repertoires in COVID-19. Data came from immunoSEQ multiplex PCR; TCRdb stores just in-frame clones and leaves some out. Altogether 100,000 to 150,000 clones are present, approximately 74% being singletons, with the ten largest covering approximately 6%. The sample was peripheral blood. These receptors all come from an elderly man with COVID-19, enrolled during active disease.

This clone has only one observation. This chain connects TRBV6-5 to TRBJ1-1; maybe TRBD1 (5 bases). This CDR3 comprises 13 residues. From germline, CDR1 is MNHEY and CDR2 SVGAGI. The V gene lost 4 bases and the J gene lost 4 bases, with 10 bases spanning the gap. The CDR3 reads CASSWGDLTEAFF. Here the CDR3 DNA reads TGTGCCAGCAGTTGGGGGGACCTCACTGAAGCTTTCTTT.

The chain combines TRBV24-1 with TRBJ1-1, with D maybe TRBD1 (5 bases). The V end lost 5 bases, the J end lost 1 base, and 10 bases lay between the germline ends. The CDR3 has 14 residues. CDR1 is KGHDR, CDR2 SFDVKD, per germline. The CDR3 is CATSGNQGNTEAFF. DNA for the CDR3: TGTGCCACCAGTGGAAACCAGGGGAACACTGAAGCTTTCTTT.

This chain joins TRBV5-8 and TRBJ1-1; the D gene is possibly TRBD1 (5 bases). V was clipped by 5 bases and J by 0 bases, with 8 bases between them. This CDR3 spans 13 amino acids. The V gene's germline CDR1 is SGHTS and CDR2 YDEGEE. The CDR3 nucleotides are TGTGCCAGCAGAATGACAGTGAACACTGAAGCTTTCTTT. Its translation: CASRMTVNTEAFF.

The chain is built from TRBV28 and TRBJ2-7; tentatively, D is TRBD2 (5 bases). Trimming shortened V by 3 bases and J by 7 bases, and 13 bases separated the two germline ends. This CDR3 is 13 amino acids long. CDR1 MDHEN and CDR2 SYDVKM come from the germline V gene. The CDR3 nucleotides read TGTGCCAGCAGTTTTAGTCCTTCGGGGGAGCAGTACTTC. Encoded protein: CASSFSPSGEQYF.

This chain connects TRBV4-3 to TRBJ2-5, with 7 bases lining up with TRBD2. CDR1 is LGHNA and CDR2 is YSLEER in the germline V gene. V lost 0 bases to trimming and J lost 3 bases; unmatched junction nucleotides: 4. CDR3 length: 15 residues. The CDR3 here is CASSQDSGREETQYF. The CDR3 nucleotides read TGCGCCAGCAGCCAAGATTCAGGGAGGGAAGAGACCCAGTACTTC.

The rearrangement joins TRBV27 to TRBJ2-1, with 8 bases that match TRBD2. Germline CDR1 reads MNHEY; CDR2 reads SMNVEV (reference sequence). This CDR3 is built from 15 residues. V shed 6 bases and J 2 bases; nucleotides not matched to a gene: 6. The CDR3 coding sequence is TGTGCCAGCAGCCCGGCTAGCGGGCCCTACAATGAGCAGTTCTTC. Protein sequence: CASSPASGPYNEQFF.

The rearrangement links TRBV9 to TRBJ2-1; D remains ambiguous. Germline V gene lookup returns CDR1 SGDLS and CDR2 YYNGEE. The CDR3 runs 15 residues. Deletions cut 3 bases from V and 0 bases from J, with 10 bases between. The CDR3 protein is CASSAPPGSYNEQFF. CDR3 DNA sequence: TGTGCCAGCAGCGCACCCCCGGGCTCCTACAATGAGCAGTTCTTC.

The rearrangement uses TRBV27 and TRBJ2-5; 9 nucleotides line up with TRBD2. Germline CDR1 MNHEY, CDR2 SMNVEV (reference sequence). J lost 4 bases, V lost 3 bases, and 3 bases had no gene match. The CDR3 is 14 amino acids. The CDR3 nucleotides are TGTGCCAGCAGTTTTAGCGGGAGTTTAGAGACCCAGTACTTC. Translated: CASSFSGSLETQYF.

The gene calls are TRBV6-5 and TRBJ1-1; 7 nucleotides agree with TRBD1. CDR3 length equals 15 residues. Germline V gene sequence: CDR1 MNHEY, CDR2 SVGAGI. J was trimmed by 3 bases and V by 3 bases; bases with no gene match: 7. In DNA, the CDR3 is TGTGCCAGCAGTTATTCGCGCAGGGGGGACACTGAAGCTTTCTTT. Translation gives CASSYSRRGDTEAFF.

This clone was seen only a few times. This sequence joins TRBV21-1 and TRBJ2-7; no check of the table's D call, TRBD2, against the DNA was made. TRBV21-1 is a pseudogene locus. The CDR3 spans 17 residues. DNA for the CDR3: TGTGCCAGCAGCCCTCAGCCTCTAGCGGGAGATGGCAACGAGCAGTACTTC. This sequence encodes CASSPQPLAGDGNEQYF.

This clone was picked up one time. The chain links TRBV6-5 to TRBJ1-1; a weak D match, TRBD1 (5 bases). The CDR3 loop spans 15 amino acids. V lost 2 bases and J 8 bases, leaving 18 bases between the germline ends. Per the germline V gene, CDR1 is MNHEY and CDR2 is SVGAGI. The chain's CDR3 is CASSYVDKISIEAFF. The DNA of the CDR3 is TGTGCCAGCAGTTACGTGGACAAGATCTCCATCGAAGCTTTCTTT.

Of note for this clone: Germline is not matched at one junction end, which may reflect a read error. The chain employs TRBV12-3 or TRBV12-4 and TRBJ1-3, with D perhaps matching TRBD1 (6 bases). The length of the CDR3 is 12 residues. CDR3 sequence: CASSLPTGGPEF. CDR3 DNA sequence: TGTGCCAGCAGTCTTCCGACAGGAGGCCCTGAGTTT.

This rearrangement joins TRBV4-1 to TRBJ1-3; D is perhaps TRBD1 (6 bases). Germline values: CDR1 MGHRA, CDR2 YSYEKL. There are 16 residues in the CDR3. The ends were cut back, 4 bases at V and 0 bases at J, with 13 bases in the middle. CDR3 residues: CASSPQGFSSGNTIYF. Here the CDR3 DNA reads TGCGCCAGCAGCCCACAGGGATTCAGCTCTGGAAACACCATATATTTT.

This clone was detected once. The rearrangement links TRBV27 to TRBJ2-2; possibly TRBD1 for D (5 bases). The CDR3 spans 14 residues. V lost 2 bases and J lost 5, with 9 bases in between. The germline gives CDR1 MNHEY, CDR2 SMNVEV (reference sequence). For the CDR3, the DNA is TGTGCCAGCAGTTTAGATGGACAAACCGGGGAGCTGTTTTTT. Translation: CASSLDGQTGELFF.

The V gene is TRBV19, the J gene TRBJ1-1; TRBD1 is a possible D gene (6 bases). Germline V gives CDR1 LNHDA, CDR2 SQIVND (reference sequence). The CDR3 has 16 amino acids. Trimming pared 3 bases from V and 3 bases from J, leaving 17 bases between. CDR3 protein: CASSMGAGGADTEAFF. CDR3 nucleotide sequence: TGTGCCAGTAGTATGGGGGCAGGTGGGGCTGACACTGAAGCTTTCTTT. The whole variable domain, remainder taken from reference TRBV19 and TRBJ1-1, is DGGITQSPKYLFRKEGQNVTLSCEQNLNHDAMYWYRQDPGQGLRLIYYSQIVNDFQKGDIAEGYSVSREKKESFPLTVTSAQKNPTAFYLCASSMGAGGADTEAFFGQGTRLTVV.

This chain connects TRBV28 to TRBJ1-4, with 7 bases matching TRBD1. The CDR3 runs 14 residues. Germline V gives CDR1 MDHEN, CDR2 SYDVKM. After removal of 7 bases from V and 8 bases from J, the junction contained 10 bases not matched to a gene. The CDR3 nucleotides read TGTGCCAGCACCTCGCCAGGGGGTAGAGAAAAACTGTTTTTT. Amino acid sequence: CASTSPGGREKLFF.

The V gene is TRBV5-5, the J gene TRBJ2-7; possibly TRBD2 for D (5 bases). The length of the CDR3 is 12 residues. V lost 2 bases to trimming and J lost 4 bases, with 7 bases between them. CDR1 is SGHKS, CDR2 YYEKEE, per germline (reference sequence). The CDR3 sequence is CASSFGGYEQYF. The CDR3 region has the DNA TGTGCCAGCAGCTTTGGCGGGTACGAGCAGTACTTC.

The chain carries TRBV27 and TRBJ2-5; D possibly corresponds to TRBD2 (5 bases). Trimming removed 4 bases at V and 1 base at J, with 13 bases between. The CDR3 is 15 amino acids. The V gene's germline CDR1 is MNHEY and CDR2 SMNVEV (reference sequence). CDR3: CASSSGAGVQETQYF. In DNA form, the CDR3 reads TGTGCCAGCAGTTCCGGCGCGGGCGTCCAAGAGACCCAGTACTTC.